This T cell receptor (beta chain) was sequenced for a study of control samples from healthy donors and cancer patients. Germline V gives CDR1 MDHEN, CDR2 SYDVKM. V was cut by 1 base and J by 6 bases, with 3 bases left in between. This CDR3 region has 12 residues. Sequencing used immunoSEQ multiplex PCR; TCRdb keeps in-frame clones, though not all of them. The sample consists of around 130,000 clones, around nine tenths of them appearing once. Sequencing input: blood. This receptor was taken from a man aged 50-60 years in good health. The chain links TRBV28 to TRBJ2-2, with D uncertain. The DNA of the CDR3 is TGTGCCAGCAGTTTATTCCCCGGGGAGCTGTTTTTT. This translates into CASSLFPGELFF.